What follows describes a single T cell receptor (beta chain). Only in-frame clones appear in the TCRdb table, and some are missing; sequencing was by immunoSEQ multiplex PCR. The data hold about 70,000 clones, with 80% to 90% observed a single time. This record comes from a study of blood T cell repertoires in COVID-19. Per germline, CDR1 SGHDT and CDR2 YYEEEE. Losses at the gene ends were 3 bases for V and 5 bases for J; bases not matched to a gene: 5. This CDR3 is 14 amino acids long. Source material: peripheral blood. The chain is built from TRBV5-6 and TRBJ2-5; 9 bases agree with TRBD2. The sequence was collected from a man in his fifties with active COVID-19. This CDR3 reads CASSSGTSLETQYF. The DNA of the CDR3 is TGTGCCAGCAGCTCCGGGACTAGCTTGGAGACCCAGTACTTC. Using reference TRBV5-6 and TRBJ2-5 for the parts outside the CDR3, the full variable domain is DAGVTQSPTHLIKTRGQQVTLRCSPKSGHDTVSWYQQALGQGPQFIFQYYEEEERQRGNFPDRFSGHQFPNYSSELNVNALLLGDSALYLCASSSGTSLETQYFGPGTRLLVL.